This T cell receptor (beta chain) was retrieved from a study of OX40 agonist ivuxolimab in advanced cancers. The study, taken as a whole, reports: Dosing at 0.1 to 3.0 mg/kg was accompanied by clonal expansion of CD4+ and CD8+ blood T cells by week 6. Near-lowest levels of clonal expansion characterized partial responders at 0.1-3.0 mg/kg.

Assay used: immunoSEQ multiplex PCR; TCRdb lists only in-frame clones, some missing. The sample includes roughly 50,000 clones, 77% seen only once; the top ten take roughly 6%. V was pared by 1 base and J by 0 bases, with 10 bases between. In germline, CDR1 is LNHDA, CDR2 SQIVND (reference sequence). There are 16 residues in the CDR3. As regards this clone: The antigen is not known.

The sequenced sample was CD4+ or CD8+ T cells sorted from blood, obtained in a trial of the OX40 agonist ivuxolimab. J is TRBJ1-5 and V is TRBV19; D remains unclear. This clonotype was sampled from an adult with an advanced solid tumor such as melanoma, head and neck, liver or kidney cancer. The CDR3 DNA reads as TGTGCCAGTAGTATAGGTCAGCCGCATAGCAATCAGCCCCAGCATTTT. Translating gives CASSIGQPHSNQPQHF.